Sequencing of this T cell receptor (beta chain) was carried out in a study of HIV-infected children after antiretroviral therapy interruption. Unique molecular identifiers were included in an RNA-based 3' RACE TCR library. TCRdb used MiXCR to reprocess the 3' RACE reads, holding one entry per CDR3 protein. The data contain about 40,000 distinct CDR3 sequences, just over 6.5% of them singletons. CDR1 is DFQATT, CDR2 SNEGSKA, per germline (reference sequence). CDR3 length: 14 residues. J lost 5 bases, V lost 6 bases, and 7 bases had no gene match. Treatment described: PENTA 11 planned treatment interruption arm or continuous ART arm. This clonotype was counted at least ten times.

This sequence was found in a pool of human donors with HIV. The specimen comprised CD45RA+ CD4+ T cells from PBMCs, pooled from several time points, sampled from a donor given antiretroviral therapy, either interrupted or continuous. The subset was: naive CD4+ CD45RA+ CD45RO- T cells. This chain links TRBV20-1 with TRBJ2-5, with 12 nucleotides matching TRBD2. CDR3: CSAPRTSGDETQYF. CDR3 DNA: TGCAGTGCCCCTAGGACTAGCGGGGACGAGACCCAGTACTTC.